Sequencing of this T cell receptor (beta chain) was carried out in a study of blood T cells in healthy people across ages. Study background: For every two T cells, template switching captured about one barcoded beta molecule.

Germline V gene lookup returns CDR1 SGHRS and CDR2 YFSETQ. Unmatched junction bases numbered 3, after V lost 0 bases and J lost 7 bases. The CDR3 totals 13 residues. A remark on this clonotype: What it recognizes is unknown.

Study-level results: A greater number of naive CD4+ cells and higher diversity distinguished long-lived donors from aged donors. Higher naive T cell percentage went strongly together with higher TCR beta diversity.

The second PCR ran about 6 to 11 cycles with a sample-barcoded 5' primer and J-beta primers. A 12-random-nucleotide template-switch adaptor tagged each cDNA molecule. A single record per CDR3 protein comes from TCRdb applying MiXCR to the 5' RACE reads. In the table there are roughly 1.5 million distinct CDR3 sequences, 35% to 45% of which are singletons. The rearrangement links TRBV5-1 to TRBJ1-2; 7 bases are shared with TRBD1. Material: blood. This sequence originates from a woman between 18 and 29 years old in good health. As DNA, the CDR3 is TGCGCCAGCAGCTTGGGAGGGGGCCGTGGCTACACCTTC. It yields the protein CASSLGGGRGYTF.